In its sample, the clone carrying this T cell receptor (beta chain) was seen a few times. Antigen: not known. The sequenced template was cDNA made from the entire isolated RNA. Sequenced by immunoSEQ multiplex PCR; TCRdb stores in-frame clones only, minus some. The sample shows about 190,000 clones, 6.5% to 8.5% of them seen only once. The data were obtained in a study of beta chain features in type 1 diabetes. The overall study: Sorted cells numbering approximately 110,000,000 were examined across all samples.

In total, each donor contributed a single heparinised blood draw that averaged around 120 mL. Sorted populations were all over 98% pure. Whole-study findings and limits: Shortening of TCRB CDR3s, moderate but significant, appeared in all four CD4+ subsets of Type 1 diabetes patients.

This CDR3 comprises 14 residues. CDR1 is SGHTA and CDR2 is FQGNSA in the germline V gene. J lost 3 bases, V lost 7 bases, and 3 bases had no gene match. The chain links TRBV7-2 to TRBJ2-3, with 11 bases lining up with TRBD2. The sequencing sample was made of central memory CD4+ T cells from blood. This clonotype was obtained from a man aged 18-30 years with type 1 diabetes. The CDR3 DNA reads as TGTGCCAGCACCGTAGCGGGGGGGACAGATACGCAGTATTTT. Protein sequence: CASTVAGGTDTQYF.